The 3 T cell receptor beta chains in this list originate from one sample, sequenced in a study of blood T cell repertoires in COVID-19. Data came from immunoSEQ multiplex PCR; TCRdb stores just in-frame clones and leaves some out. The table shows 350,000 to 450,000 clones, with roughly 91% occurring only once. The specimen was PBMCs or T cells enriched from blood (not recorded which). The receptors derive from a woman in her twenties or thirties who had recovered from COVID-19.

This rearrangement joins TRBV30 to TRBJ1-5; 8 bases match TRBD1. The ends lost 0 bases at V and 4 bases at J; junction bases unmatched: 8. This CDR3 is 16 amino acids long. Germline values: CDR1 GTSNPN, CDR2 SVGIG (reference sequence). CDR3 in DNA: TGTGCCTGGAGTGTAAAAGGGCAGGGGGCGAATCAGCCCCAGCATTTT. Its protein is CAWSVKGQGANQPQHF.

The chain joins TRBV19 to TRBJ1-2; D remains ambiguous. Trimming took off 8 bases at V and 0 bases at J, with 10 bases between the two ends. From germline, CDR1 is LNHDA and CDR2 SQIVND (reference sequence). This CDR3 has 13 residues. The CDR3 here is CASEGSSNYGYTF. The CDR3 nucleotides read TGTGCCAGTGAGGGTTCGTCTAACTATGGCTACACCTTC.

As for this clone: One end of the junction varies from germline; a read error may be responsible. CDR3 coding DNA: TGTGCCAGCAATTCGGGGGGGATGAGGTCCTTT. This gives the protein CASNSGGMRSF. The chain combines TRBV28 with TRBJ1-4, with TRBD1 as a possible D gene (5 bases). Germline V CDR1 and CDR2: MDHEN, SYDVKM. The CDR3 covers 11 residues.